This passage covers 27 T cell receptor beta chains from one sample sequenced in a study of cytomegalovirus exposure and HLA in healthy donors. It was with 60 Vbeta and 13 Jbeta primers that the PCR ran. Profiling relied on immunoSEQ multiplex PCR, and the TCRdb table lists in-frame clones only, not all of them. Among roughly 120,000 clones, over 8.5% were seen once, and the ten largest hold approximately 6.6%. Sequencing was done on a sample of PBMCs. These receptors originate from a woman aged 40 to 50 in good health and CMV-seropositive.

The V gene is TRBV19, the J gene TRBJ2-7; D possibly corresponds to TRBD1 (6 bases). Germline V gives CDR1 LNHDA, CDR2 SQIVND (reference sequence). The CDR3 length is 11 residues. V lost 2 bases, J lost 8 bases, and 7 bases lay in between. CDR3: CASSIQGKQYF. DNA for the CDR3: TGTGCCAGTAGTATACAGGGGAAGCAGTACTTC.

This clone was counted only a few times. The chain is built from TRBV30 and TRBJ2-2; D possibly corresponds to TRBD1 (5 bases). This CDR3 contains 14 residues. V gave up 2 bases and J gave up 7 bases, with 14 bases separating them. Germline V lookup: CDR1 GTSNPN, CDR2 SVGIG (reference sequence). CDR3: CAWSYQGWSGELFF. As DNA, the CDR3 is TGTGCCTGGAGTTATCAGGGTTGGAGCGGGGAGCTGTTTTTT.

The chain employs TRBV18 and TRBJ1-4; D unresolved. Trimming left V 6 bases short and J 0 bases short, with 5 bases between. The CDR3 loop spans 13 amino acids. Germline assignment: CDR1 KGHSH and CDR2 LQKENI. The CDR3 DNA reads as TGTGCCAGCTCTCCGGCAACTAATGAAAAACTGTTTTTT. Residues: CASSPATNEKLFF.

This clone came up many times. At one end, the junction sequence differs from germline, possibly due to a read error. The chain couples TRBV4-1 to TRBJ1-1; 9 nucleotides line up with TRBD1. Germline loops: CDR1 MGHRA, CDR2 YSYEKL. This CDR3 comprises 14 residues. DNA of the CDR3: TGCGCCAGCAACCAACAGGGGGCCAACACTGAAGCTTTCTTT. Encoded protein: CASNQQGANTEAFF.

The chain couples TRBV4-1 to TRBJ1-3, with D uncertain. Germline assignment: CDR1 MGHRA and CDR2 YSYEKL. Trimming took off 0 bases at V and 1 base at J, with 10 bases between the two ends. The CDR3 runs to 16 residues. The CDR3 is CASSQDPAGSGNTIYF. CDR3 DNA: TGCGCCAGCAGCCAAGACCCGGCGGGATCTGGAAACACCATATATTTT.

This clone showed up just a few times. The chain recombines TRBV7-8 with TRBJ1-4, with TRBD1 matching 10 bases. Looked up from germline, CDR1 is SGHVS and CDR2 is FQNEAQ. This CDR3 is 15 amino acids long. V shed 5 bases and J 4 bases; nucleotides not matched to a gene: 4. The CDR3 region is CASSRRDRGNEKLFF. Here the CDR3 DNA reads TGTGCCAGCAGCCGCAGGGACAGGGGTAATGAAAAACTGTTTTTT.

This clone has only a few counts. V and J are TRBV5-1 and TRBJ2-1; 7 bases are shared with TRBD1. This CDR3 is 16 amino acids long. The V segment lost 0 bases and the J segment 4 bases; nucleotides outside the gene matches: 7. CDR1 SGHRS and CDR2 YFSETQ come from the germline V gene. CDR3 nucleotides: TGCGCCAGCAGCTTGGGGGGACAGAGATTGTACAATGAGCAGTTCTTC. It codes for CASSLGGQRLYNEQFF.

The chain couples TRBV6-6 to TRBJ1-2; tentatively, D is TRBD1 (5 bases). Trimming took off 3 bases at V and 6 bases at J, with 17 bases between the two ends. The CDR3 totals 15 residues. Germline V gives CDR1 MNHNY, CDR2 SVGAGI (reference sequence). The CDR3 nucleotides read TGTGCCAGCAGTTATAAAGTGGGGGGTACGGATGGCTACACCTTC. Translated, it gives CASSYKVGGTDGYTF.

The chain uses TRBV4-1 and TRBJ2-2; TRBD2 agrees at 11 bases. The V and J ends lost 1 base and 4 bases, in that order; junction bases with no gene match: 5. There are 17 residues in the CDR3. Germline V CDR1 and CDR2: MGHRA, YSYEKL. The CDR3 DNA reads as TGCGCCAGCAGCCAAGTCCCTAGCGGGGGGCTCACCGGGGAGCTGTTTTTT. It codes for CASSQVPSGGLTGELFF.

This clone came up a few times. This rearrangement joins TRBV6-1 to TRBJ1-5; unclear D gene. This CDR3 is 14 amino acids long. With 2 bases removed from V and 5 bases from J, the gap between germline ends came to 10 bases. In germline, CDR1 is MNHNS, CDR2 SASEGT. The CDR3 DNA is TGTGCCAGCAGTGAAACCAGGAACTATCAGCCCCAGCATTTT. It encodes CASSETRNYQPQHF.

Within the sample, this clone is medium-sized. The chain carries TRBV4-1 and TRBJ1-2; 8 nucleotides align to TRBD1. The junction had 7 bases not matched to a gene; V was cut back by 4 bases and J by 6 bases. Germline V lookup: CDR1 MGHRA, CDR2 YSYEKL. The CDR3 totals 14 residues. CDR3 protein: CASSPWQGADGYTF. The CDR3 coding sequence is TGCGCCAGCAGCCCCTGGCAGGGGGCAGATGGCTACACCTTC.

V usage is TRBV5-1 and J usage is TRBJ2-2; TRBD1 is a possible D gene (5 bases). The germline V and J ends were trimmed by 5 bases and 1 base, with 9 bases remaining between them. CDR1 and CDR2 from the germline V gene are SGHRS and YFSETQ. The CDR3 is made up of 14 amino acids. As DNA, the CDR3 is TGCGCCAGCAGAGTGACAGAGAACACCGGGGAGCTGTTTTTT. This codes for CASRVTENTGELFF.

The sample holds a few counts of this clone. The chain recombines TRBV2 with TRBJ1-2, with 11 positions matching TRBD1. The germline V gene has CDR1 SNHLY and CDR2 FYNNEI. V dropped 6 bases and J dropped 6; count of bases not matched to a gene: 6. The CDR3 loop spans 14 amino acids. The CDR3 spells CASSEGQGVDGYTF. In DNA, the CDR3 is TGTGCCAGCAGCGAGGGACAGGGGGTAGATGGCTACACCTTC.

The rearrangement uses TRBV7-3 and TRBJ2-2; 7 positions match TRBD2. The trim removed 10 bases at V and 4 bases at J, leaving 9 bases unmatched. The CDR3 has 14 amino acids. The germline CDR1 and CDR2 sequences are SGHTA and FQGTGA. The CDR3 nucleotides are TGTGCCACCTCCAGCGGGATCGGCACCGGGGAGCTGTTTTTT. Translation gives CATSSGIGTGELFF. Complete variable domain (other parts from reference TRBV7-3 and TRBJ2-2): GAGVSQTPSNKVTEKGKYVELRCDPISGHTALYWYRQSLGQGPEFLIYFQGTGAADDSGLPNDRFFAVRPEGSVSTLKIQRTERGDSAVYLCATSSGIGTGELFFGEGSRLTVL.

V and J are TRBV19 and TRBJ1-5; D call uncertain. V dropped 5 bases and J dropped 3 bases, with 17 bases sitting between them. Germline assignment: CDR1 LNHDA and CDR2 SQIVND (reference sequence). The CDR3 extends over 16 amino acids. Here the CDR3 DNA reads TGTGCCAGTAGTCCCGGATCCGGGAGGGACAATCAGCCCCAGCATTTT. Protein product: CASSPGSGRDNQPQHF.

This clone was found a few times. The chain uses TRBV10-1 and TRBJ2-3; possible D gene TRBD2, 6 bases. Germline V lookup: CDR1 WNHNN, CDR2 SYGVQD (reference sequence). The CDR3 sequence is 14 residues long. V was clipped by 5 bases and J by 4 bases, with 13 bases between them. This CDR3 is CASSPSGQPDTQYF. The CDR3 DNA reads as TGCGCCAGCAGTCCGAGCGGGCAACCAGATACGCAGTATTTT.

A few counts support this clone. The rearrangement uses TRBV7-8 and TRBJ1-1; D remains ambiguous. Germline V gene lookup returns CDR1 SGHVS and CDR2 FQNEAQ. This CDR3 spans 14 amino acids. The ends were cut back, 5 bases at V and 4 bases at J, with 14 bases in the middle. CDR3 nucleotide sequence: TGTGCCAGCAGCCCGAGGGCCCGGGGCACTGAAGCTTTCTTT. This codes for CASSPRARGTEAFF.

This clone was detected only a few times. V usage is TRBV5-1 and J usage is TRBJ2-6; D remains unclear. The CDR3 spans 14 residues. V lost 0 bases and J lost 4, with 5 bases in between. Germline V gives CDR1 SGHRS, CDR2 YFSETQ. The CDR3 DNA reads as TGCGCCAGCAGCTTGGAGCCCGGGGCCAACGTCCTGACTTTC. Translation gives CASSLEPGANVLTF.

This clone was seen only a few times. The CDR3 region is CASSDSAGGPDEQFF. The CDR3 DNA reads TGTGCCAGCAGTGACTCAGCGGGGGGGCCAGATGAGCAGTTCTTC. The chain is built from TRBV6-4 and TRBJ2-1; 10 positions match TRBD2. The CDR3 extends over 15 amino acids. CDR1 and CDR2 from the germline V gene are MRHNA and SNTAGT. J gave up 8 bases and V 0 bases, and 4 bases lay outside the gene matches.

The V gene is TRBV11-1, the J gene TRBJ2-3; 8 nucleotides line up with TRBD2. From germline, CDR1 is SGHAT and CDR2 FQDESV (reference sequence). This CDR3 has 15 residues. The V segment lost 3 bases and the J segment 8 bases; nucleotides outside the gene matches: 10. CDR3 sequence: CASSLARGDHGTQYF. The DNA of the CDR3 is TGTGCCAGCAGCTTGGCGCGGGGGGATCATGGTACGCAGTATTTT.

This clone was picked up a small number of times. Written as DNA, the CDR3 is TGTGCCTGGAGTGTGGAGACTAGCACGGCAACAGATACGCAGTATTTT. It translates to CAWSVETSTATDTQYF. V usage is TRBV30 and J usage is TRBJ2-3, with TRBD2 matching 7 bases. The CDR3 consists of 16 residues. CDR1 is GTSNPN, CDR2 SVGIG, per germline (reference sequence). The ends lost 0 bases at V and 3 bases at J; junction bases unmatched: 9.

This clone appeared a few times. V usage is TRBV5-4 and J usage is TRBJ1-2, with D uncertain. Germline V gives CDR1 SGHNT, CDR2 YYREEE (reference sequence). Deletions cut 0 bases from V and 4 bases from J, with 10 bases between. The CDR3 is 14 amino acids. The CDR3 nucleotides read TGTGCCAGCAGCTTGGACAGAAGCCTCTATGGCTACACCTTC. Its translation: CASSLDRSLYGYTF.

This clone has a handful of counts. CDR3 in amino acids: CASSEEGTGNYGYTF. The CDR3 DNA follows: TGTGCCAGCAGTGAAGAAGGGACAGGGAACTATGGCTACACCTTC. The chain carries TRBV6-1 and TRBJ1-2; 9 positions match TRBD1. After removal of 1 base from V and 2 bases from J, the junction contained 2 bases not matched to a gene. CDR1 and CDR2 (germline): MNHNS, SASEGT. The CDR3 is 15 residues long.

V gene TRBV7-3 combines with J gene TRBJ2-2, with D unclear. The CDR3 contains 14 residues. The germline CDR1 and CDR2 sequences are SGHTA and FQGTGA. Deletions cut 5 bases from V and 6 bases from J, with 13 bases between. CDR3 in DNA: TGTGCCAGCAGCCTAAATGGGCCACCCGGGGAGCTGTTTTTT. This gives the protein CASSLNGPPGELFF.

This chain links TRBV11-2 with TRBJ1-2; 10 nucleotides line up with TRBD1. The V gene's germline CDR1 is SGHAT and CDR2 FQNNGV. This CDR3 is 13 amino acids long. Germline trimming cut 5 bases from V and 8 bases from J; bases unmatched to any gene: 5. CDR3 coding DNA: TGTGCCAGCAGCCCCGGGACAGGGGTGGGCTACACCTTC. Amino acid sequence: CASSPGTGVGYTF.

The chain carries TRBV4-1 and TRBJ1-2; 7 bases line up with TRBD1. The length of the CDR3 is 14 residues. Germline CDR1 MGHRA, CDR2 YSYEKL. The trim removed 5 bases at V and 4 bases at J, leaving 7 bases unmatched. The DNA of the CDR3 is TGCGCCAGCAGCGGGACAGCTTCGGGCTATGGCTACACCTTC. Its protein is CASSGTASGYGYTF.

This clone was recorded a few times. This chain connects TRBV19 to TRBJ2-7; 9 bases match TRBD1. With V trimmed by 4 bases and J by 5 bases, 3 bases remained unmatched. The germline gives CDR1 LNHDA, CDR2 SQIVND (reference sequence). The CDR3 covers 13 residues. The CDR3 loop is CASSTDRGNEQYF. DNA of the CDR3: TGTGCCAGTAGTACAGACAGGGGGAACGAGCAGTACTTC.